This T cell receptor (beta chain) derives from a study of cytomegalovirus exposure and HLA in healthy donors. The PCR made use of 60 Vbeta and 13 Jbeta primers. Measured with immunoSEQ multiplex PCR; TCRdb has only the in-frame clones, and not every one. Among 100,000 to 150,000 clones listed, roughly four fifths were seen once. Broader study findings: Confirmation was obtained in vitro that three CMV-associated chains are specific for CMV antigens.

A note on this clone: Its specificity is unknown.

Between the trimmed V and J ends, which lost 6 bases and 2 bases, there was a span of 11 bases. Germline V gene lookup returns CDR1 MNHEY and CDR2 SVGAGI. CDR3 length equals 13 residues. The gene calls are TRBV6-5 and TRBJ2-7; D may be TRBD2 (5 bases). The source is a woman between 45 and 60 years old in good health and CMV-seronegative. Sequencing was performed on PBMCs. The chain's CDR3 is CASSTISAYEQYF. CDR3 nucleotide sequence: TGTGCCAGCAGCACAATTAGCGCCTACGAGCAGTACTTC.